These 28 T cell receptor beta chains share one sample of origin, sequenced in a study of technical replicates of blood from four donors (dated by TCRdb to 2016 to 2017). The method was the immunoSEQ multiplex PCR assay. The table comes from immuneACCESS by way of TCRdb, which keeps in-frame sequences with V and J called. Part of the clones is missing from these tables; in studies checked, under half for an unresolved V gene and the rest for unknown reasons. The sample table lists around 83,000 clones, 94% of them with a count of one. Of the sample, 0.39% is held by the ten largest clones. Sample: T cells isolated from PBMCs. All receptors come from a human donor in good health.

V and J are TRBV5-1 and TRBJ1-1, with 10 bases that match TRBD1. The junction had 17 bases not matched to a gene; V was cut back by 7 bases and J by 5 bases. This CDR3 region has 17 residues. Germline V gives CDR1 SGHRS, CDR2 YFSETQ. The CDR3 nucleotides are TGCGCCAGCCCCCGCGGGGGGACAGGGGCTCTTAGGACTGAAGCTTTCTTT. Its translation is CASPRGGTGALRTEAFF.

The chain joins TRBV7-2 to TRBJ1-4, with a tentative D call TRBD1 (5 bases). Per germline, CDR1 SGHTA and CDR2 FQGNSA. The V and J ends lost 1 base and 4 bases respectively, with 13 bases between them. The CDR3 runs to 16 residues. CDR3 in DNA: TGTGCCAGCAGCTTAGTAGGGGTGGGAAGTAATGAAAAACTGTTTTTT. Protein sequence: CASSLVGVGSNEKLFF.

V usage is TRBV29-1 and J usage is TRBJ2-3; TRBD1 agrees at 9 bases. Trimming took 6 bases from V and 2 from J; bases not matched to a gene: 6. CDR1 SQVTM and CDR2 ANQGSEA come from the germline V gene. The CDR3 contains 14 residues. CDR3 amino acids: CSVAGQGYTDTQYF. The CDR3 nucleotides are TGCAGCGTGGCGGGACAGGGTTACACAGATACGCAGTATTTT.

A single count supports this clone. The chain couples TRBV10-3 to TRBJ2-7; 8 bases align to TRBD1. The CDR3 is made up of 12 amino acids. After removal of 10 bases from V and 4 bases from J, the junction contained 6 bases not matched to a gene. CDR1 and CDR2 from the germline V gene are ENHRY and SYGVKD. CDR3 sequence: CATSGDRYEQYF. The CDR3 nucleotides read TGTGCCACCTCGGGGGACAGGTACGAGCAGTACTTC.

The chain has TRBV6-6 and TRBJ2-7; 9 bases are a match to TRBD1. V lost 6 bases to trimming and J lost 2 bases; unmatched junction nucleotides: 8. This CDR3 has 15 residues. Germline CDR1 reads MNHNY; CDR2 reads SVGAGI (reference sequence). The CDR3 nucleotides read TGTGCCAGCAGGAAGGGACAGGGTGGAGCCTACGAGCAGTACTTC. Translated, it gives CASRKGQGGAYEQYF.

V and J are TRBV4-2 and TRBJ2-3; 16 bases align to TRBD2. V trimming: 4 bases; J trimming: 1 base; junction bases outside the gene matches: 8. The V gene's germline CDR1 is LGHNA and CDR2 YNFKEQ. The CDR3 loop spans 19 amino acids. In DNA form, the CDR3 reads TGTGCCAGCAGCCTCGGGACTAGCGGGAGGGTGGGGGGCACAGATACGCAGTATTTT. Amino acid sequence: CASSLGTSGRVGGTDTQYF.

This chain connects TRBV10-3 to TRBJ2-3; 11 nucleotides align to TRBD2. V gave up 10 bases and J gave up 6 bases; unmatched junction bases: 6. From germline, CDR1 is ENHRY and CDR2 SYGVKD. The CDR3 runs 13 residues. The CDR3 loop reads CATTSGSGDTQYF. In DNA, the CDR3 is TGTGCCACAACTAGCGGGAGCGGGGATACGCAGTATTTT.

This rearrangement joins TRBV5-4 to TRBJ2-7, with a weak D call TRBD2 (6 bases). The CDR3 covers 15 residues. Germline CDR1 reads SGHNT; CDR2 reads YYREEE (reference sequence). V was shortened by 1 base and J by 4 bases, with 15 bases between the two germline ends. The CDR3 region has the DNA TGTGCCAGCAGCTTGAGGGCAGGAGGGGCTTACGAGCAGTACTTC. Translation: CASSLRAGGAYEQYF. The entire variable domain, with the rest obtained from reference TRBV5-4 and TRBJ2-7, is as follows: ETGVTQSPTHLIKTRGQQVTLRCSSQSGHNTVSWYQQALGQGPQFIFQYYREEENGRGNFPPRFSGLQFPNYSSELNVNALELDDSALYLCASSLRAGGAYEQYFGPGTRLTVT.

This chain connects TRBV28 to TRBJ2-1; D call uncertain. V was trimmed by 6 bases and J by 4 bases, leaving 7 bases between them. Per the germline V gene, CDR1 is MDHEN and CDR2 is SYDVKM. The CDR3 runs to 12 residues. DNA of the CDR3: TGTGCCAGCAGCTCCCCGTACAATGAGCAGTTCTTC. This sequence encodes CASSSPYNEQFF.

The chain carries TRBV7-3 and TRBJ2-1, with D hard to call. Germline V gene data show CDR1 as SGHTA and CDR2 as FQGTGA. CDR3 length: 15 residues. V lost 4 bases and J lost 6, with 16 bases in between. The chain's CDR3 is CASSSARKDSNEQFF. The CDR3 DNA reads TGTGCCAGCAGCTCGGCCAGGAAAGATTCCAATGAGCAGTTCTTC.

The chain couples TRBV5-6 to TRBJ2-1, with D uncertain. The germline V gene has CDR1 SGHDT and CDR2 YYEEEE. The CDR3 spans 12 residues. The V and J ends lost 0 bases and 5 bases respectively, with 3 bases between them. The CDR3 reads CASSLADNEQFF. In DNA form, the CDR3 reads TGTGCCAGCAGCTTGGCAGACAATGAGCAGTTCTTC.

CDR3 sequence reads: CASSLRDTQETQYF. In DNA form, the CDR3 reads TGTGCCAGCAGCTTACGGGACACCCAAGAGACCCAGTACTTC. The gene calls are TRBV5-6 and TRBJ2-5, with D maybe TRBD1 (6 bases). Per the germline V gene, CDR1 is SGHDT and CDR2 is YYEEEE. The V end lost 2 bases, the J end lost 1 base, and 9 bases lay between the germline ends. This CDR3 has 14 residues.

The chain carries TRBV30 and TRBJ2-7; 8 bases are shared with TRBD2. Germline CDR1 GTSNPN, CDR2 SVGIG (reference sequence). V shed 0 bases, J shed 0 bases, and the junction held 4 bases outside the gene matches. This CDR3 comprises 15 residues. The CDR3 loop reads CAWSVGSGSSYEQYF. The CDR3 DNA sequence: TGTGCCTGGAGTGTAGGAAGCGGGAGCTCCTACGAGCAGTACTTC.

The rearrangement joins TRBV7-2 to TRBJ2-3; D possibly corresponds to TRBD1 (5 bases). V was trimmed by 1 base and J by 6 bases, leaving 11 bases between them. Germline V gene data show CDR1 as SGHTA and CDR2 as FQGNSA. There are 14 residues in the CDR3. The chain's CDR3 is CASSLVGVGDTQYF. In DNA form, the CDR3 reads TGTGCCAGCAGCTTAGTAGGGGTTGGGGATACGCAGTATTTT.

The genes are TRBV6-1 and TRBJ1-5; 8 nucleotides match TRBD1. The J segment lost 4 bases and the V segment lost 2 bases, leaving 4 bases of the junction unmatched. Germline lookup yields CDR1 MNHNS and CDR2 SASEGT. The CDR3 spans 15 residues. CDR3 loop: CASSELDRANQPQHF. DNA for the CDR3: TGTGCCAGCAGTGAACTGGACAGGGCAAATCAGCCCCAGCATTTT.

This chain joins TRBV7-8 and TRBJ2-1, with 7 bases lining up with TRBD2. Germline CDR1 SGHVS, CDR2 FQNEAQ. CDR3 size: 16 residues. V lost 6 bases to trimming and J lost 0 bases; unmatched junction nucleotides: 8. CDR3 in DNA: TGTGCCAGCAGAGATAGAGCGGGGAGCTCCTACAATGAGCAGTTCTTC. This sequence encodes CASRDRAGSSYNEQFF.

This chain uses TRBV2 with TRBJ2-1; tentative D call: TRBD2 (5 bases). The CDR3 runs 14 residues. The germline CDR1 and CDR2 sequences are SNHLY and FYNNEI. V was pared by 8 bases and J by 2 bases, with 13 bases between. In DNA form, the CDR3 reads TGTGCCAGCGTTACCGGGAATACCTACAATGAGCAGTTCTTC. Amino acid sequence: CASVTGNTYNEQFF. The full variable domain, rest sourced from reference TRBV2 and TRBJ2-1, is EPEVTQTPSHQVTQMGQEVILRCVPISNHLYFYWYRQILGQKVEFLVSFYNNEISEKSEIFDDQFSVERPDGSNFTLKIRSTKLEDSAMYFCASVTGNTYNEQFFGPGTRLTVL.

This rearrangement joins TRBV27 to TRBJ2-7; 9 nucleotides align to TRBD1. Germline CDR1 reads MNHEY; CDR2 reads SMNVEV (reference sequence). This CDR3 is 14 amino acids long. Trimming cost V 2 bases and J 3 bases; bases outside gene matches: 2. The CDR3 loop is CASSLGTGLYEQYF. Written as DNA, the CDR3 is TGTGCCAGCAGTTTAGGGACAGGGCTCTACGAGCAGTACTTC.

The J gene is TRBJ1-2, the V gene TRBV28; a weak D match, TRBD1 (5 bases). Trimming left V 6 bases short and J 2 bases short, with 7 bases between. Germline CDR1 and CDR2: MDHEN and SYDVKM. The CDR3 loop spans 12 amino acids. The CDR3, as DNA: TGTGCCAGCAGGGAGGGGAACTATGGCTACACCTTC. Residues: CASREGNYGYTF.

The chain carries TRBV9 and TRBJ2-3; TRBD1 matches at 10 bases. V lost 0 bases to trimming and J lost 4 bases; unmatched junction nucleotides: 8. The germline gives CDR1 SGDLS, CDR2 YYNGEE. The CDR3 runs to 17 residues. The CDR3 loop reads CASSVDSGTGVADTQYF. The CDR3 DNA reads as TGTGCCAGCAGCGTAGACTCCGGGACAGGGGTGGCAGATACGCAGTATTTT.

J is TRBJ1-3 and V is TRBV6-5; no clear D gene. CDR3 size: 14 residues. The V gene's germline CDR1 is MNHEY and CDR2 SVGAGI. V dropped 6 bases and J dropped 0 bases, with 9 bases sitting between them. The CDR3 is CASRPRGSGNTIYF. The CDR3 bases are TGTGCCAGCAGGCCCCGAGGCTCTGGAAACACCATATATTTT.

The CDR3 loop reads CASSLYLAGDEQFF. CDR3 DNA sequence: TGTGCCAGCAGCTTATACTTAGCGGGAGATGAGCAGTTCTTC. This rearrangement joins TRBV7-6 to TRBJ2-1; 9 bases fit TRBD2. In germline, CDR1 is SGHVS, CDR2 FNYEAQ. The CDR3 covers 14 residues. Trimming took 2 bases from V and 8 from J; bases not matched to a gene: 4.

The chain has TRBV19 and TRBJ2-5; 10 bases fit TRBD1. This CDR3 comprises 16 residues. Trimming at V came to 4 bases and at J to 5 bases, leaving 10 bases not matched to a gene. Looked up from germline, CDR1 is LNHDA and CDR2 is SQIVND (reference sequence). Written as DNA, the CDR3 is TGTGCCAGTAGTAAGATGGGACAGGGGTTACGGGAGACCCAGTACTTC. Translated, it gives CASSKMGQGLRETQYF.

The chain employs TRBV25-1 and TRBJ2-3; maybe TRBD1 (5 bases). Germline V gene data show CDR1 as MGHDK and CDR2 as SYGVNS. The CDR3 is 14 residues long. V lost 5 bases and J lost 2, with 11 bases in between. For the CDR3, the DNA is TGTGCCAGCAGTCCTTGGACAACCACAGATACGCAGTATTTT. This encodes CASSPWTTTDTQYF.

The chain uses TRBV6-1 and TRBJ2-7, with 7 bases identical to TRBD1. This CDR3 is built from 14 residues. Trimming at V came to 9 bases and at J to 2 bases, leaving 10 bases not matched to a gene. The germline gives CDR1 MNHNS, CDR2 SASEGT. In nucleotides, the CDR3 is TGTGCCAGTTGGATTACAGGGGTCACCTACGAGCAGTACTTC. Protein product: CASWITGVTYEQYF.

J is TRBJ2-2 and V is TRBV7-9; D not certain. Trimming took off 2 bases at V and 7 bases at J, with 8 bases between the two ends. The CDR3 extends over 13 amino acids. CDR1 and CDR2 (germline): SEHNR, FQNEAQ (reference sequence). DNA of the CDR3: TGTGCCAGCAGCTTACAGGATGACGGGGAGCTGTTTTTT. It specifies CASSLQDDGELFF.

The chain couples TRBV20-1 to TRBJ2-1; no definite D call. V shed 3 bases and J shed 6 bases, with 6 bases lying between them. Germline-derived CDR1 and CDR2 are DFQATT and SNEGSKA (reference sequence). The CDR3 totals 11 residues. The CDR3 here is CSARALNEQFF. CDR3 DNA: TGCAGTGCTAGGGCCCTCAATGAGCAGTTCTTC.

The chain carries TRBV30 and TRBJ1-5, with TRBD1 matching 9 bases. Looked up from germline, CDR1 is GTSNPN and CDR2 is SVGIG (reference sequence). The CDR3 consists of 14 residues. V was clipped by 1 base and J by 7 bases; unmatched bases: 5. This CDR3 reads CAWSADRGAQPQHF. CDR3 nucleotide sequence: TGTGCCTGGAGTGCCGACAGGGGGGCACAGCCCCAGCATTTT.